The clone carrying this TCR beta chain was detected only a few times. The target antigen is unknown. The sample comes from a study of shared clonotypes between healthy human individuals. Study-level points and caveats: Clonotype sharing among the donors was expected to vary with sequencing depth. Only blood was sampled, and tissue TCR repertoires likely differ from blood ones. The represented genetic and exposure-history diversity was limited by the small number of donors. Naive CD4 clonotype sharing across several donors was about 5%.

TCRdb keeps only in-frame clones here, not all; method: immunoSEQ multiplex PCR. Of about 680,000 clones listed, about 74% are singletons. The CDR3 totals 15 residues. The germline V gene has CDR1 MNHNY and CDR2 SVGAGI (reference sequence). Between the trimmed V and J ends, which lost 6 bases and 0 bases, there was a span of 14 bases. The receptor was isolated from a woman aged 25 to 39 in good health. The rearrangement links TRBV6-6 to TRBJ1-2; TRBD1 might be the D (5 bases). Sequenced material: memory CD4+ T cells sorted from blood. Subset described: CD45RA-negative fraction. CDR3 sequence (DNA): TGTGCCAGCAGAAGGGGTGACGGAGCTAACTATGGCTACACCTTC. This codes for CASRRGDGANYGYTF.